This T cell receptor (beta chain) was identified during a study of blood T cells in healthy people across ages. Study conclusions and caveats: Donor CMV status, an unknown factor, possibly confounded changes in expanded clonotypes. Long-lived and aged donors differed, with more naive CD4+ cells and higher diversity in the long-lived.

The V gene's germline CDR1 is KGHSY and CDR2 FQNENV. Trimming took off 0 bases at V and 3 bases at J, with 14 bases between the two ends. There are 16 residues in the CDR3. Then a second PCR, running roughly 7 to 11 cycles, was carried out with a sample-barcoded 5' primer and a J-beta primer mix. TCRdb re-analysed the 5' RACE reads in MiXCR, keeping a single row per CDR3 protein. The sample includes around 1.5 million distinct CDR3 sequences, approximately 38% of them seen just once. Remarks on this clonotype: The antigen is undetermined.

There were at least 6 micrograms of total RNA extracted from every sample. Source material: blood. The rearrangement uses TRBV16 and TRBJ1-1, with a tentative D call TRBD1 (6 bases). This clonotype originated in a woman between 18 and 29 years old in good health. Here the CDR3 reads CASSQSGGRDHTEAFF. Here the CDR3 DNA reads TGTGCCAGCAGCCAATCAGGGGGGAGGGACCACACTGAAGCTTTCTTT. Supplemented by reference TRBV16 and TRBJ1-1, the full variable domain reads GEEVAQTPKHLVRGEGQKAKLYCAPIKGHSYVFWYQQVLKNEFKFLISFQNENVFDETGMPKERFSAKCLPNSPCSLEIQATKLEDSAVYFCASSQSGGRDHTEAFFGQGTRLTVV.